The 28 T cell receptor beta chains listed next were all sequenced from one sample in a study of tumor and adjacent non-tumor tissue in lung cancer (dated by TCRdb to 2016 to 2018). The library was built by means of multiplex PCR. The sequencing machine was an Illumina HiSeq 2500. TCRbeta libraries were built by three rounds of nested PCR using primers (Table S4), following protocols modified from ARM-PCR. In-frame beta chains were kept once TCRdb had trimmed the public reads at Q25 with fastp and called clones with MiXCR. Rows merge per CDR3 protein into single entries with the most common DNA and genes. The sample table contains fewer than 85,000 distinct CDR3 sequences; only one count was recorded for under 80% of them. Approximately 12% of the sample belongs to the ten largest clones. RNA was extracted from bulk unsorted tissue and checked for quality with a NanoDrop ND-1000 and an Agilent 2100.

The sample was lung tumor tissue. Every receptor here comes from a woman in her fifties or sixties with non-small cell lung cancer.

This clonotype was detected many times. The gene calls are TRBV20-1 and TRBJ2-7; D uncertain. CDR1 is DFQATT, CDR2 SNEGSKA, per germline (reference sequence). Trimming took 2 bases from V and 2 from J, leaving 4 bases between them. This CDR3 comprises 11 residues. The CDR3 coding sequence is TGCAGTGCTAGAAATACCTACGAGCAGTACTTC. This translates into CSARNTYEQYF.

The chain is built from TRBV21-1 and TRBJ1-5. TRBV21-1 is tagged as a pseudogene. CDR3 length: 16 residues. The CDR3 DNA reads TGTGCCAGCAGCGGGGTAGAAGGGAATAGCAATCAGCCCCAGCATTTT. Its protein is CASSGVEGNSNQPQHF.

In the case of this clonotype: Lacking the conserved final phenylalanine or tryptophan, this CDR3 likely reflects a read error. V and J are TRBV4-1 and TRBJ1-5; D is undetermined. There are 15 residues in the CDR3. The germline V gene has CDR1 MGHRA and CDR2 YSYEKL. CDR3: CASGQDGGANQPQHV. CDR3 nucleotide sequence: TGCGCCAGCGGCCAAGACGGCGGAGCCAATCAGCCCCAGCATGTT.

This clonotype has a handful of counts. Since the CDR3 does not end with the conserved phenylalanine or tryptophan, this likely comes from a read error. This chain links TRBV10-1 with TRBJ2-3; 8 bases line up with TRBD1. CDR1 is WNHNN, CDR2 SYGVQD, per germline (reference sequence). CDR3 length: 17 amino acids. The CDR3: CASNESPFRGLEDTQYL. In DNA, the CDR3 is TGCGCCAGCAATGAGTCCCCTTTCAGGGGGCTGGAAGATACGCAGTATTTG.

Concerning this clonotype: A much bigger clone sits one base away, suggesting this may be a read error. The V and J genes are TRBV11-3 and TRBJ2-2; 9 nucleotides agree with TRBD2. The CDR3 totals 18 residues. V shed 4 bases and J 6 bases; nucleotides not matched to a gene: 15. Looked up from germline, CDR1 is SGHNT and CDR2 is YENEEA. The DNA for the CDR3 is TGTGCCAGCAGCTACCGGGGAGCGGGAGGATACAGAGCCGGGGAGCTGTTTTTT. Encoded protein: CASSYRGAGGYRAGELFF. The variable domain in full, completed from reference TRBV11-3 and TRBJ2-2, reads EAGVVQSPRYKIIEKKQPVAFWCNPISGHNTLYWYLQNLGQGPELLIRYENEEAVDDSQLPKDRFSAERLKGVDSTLKIQPAELGDSAVYLCASSYRGAGGYRAGELFFGEGSRLTVL.

This clonotype was counted only a few times. The chain uses TRBV10-3 and TRBJ2-7, with 8 positions matching TRBD1. CDR1 is ENHRY, CDR2 SYGVKD, per germline. The CDR3 has 17 amino acids. V was clipped by 0 bases and J by 1 base; unmatched bases: 8. This CDR3 reads CAISESRGQAPSYEQYF. The CDR3 DNA follows: TGTGCCATCAGTGAGTCCAGGGGACAGGCCCCATCCTACGAGCAGTACTTC.

With regard to this clonotype: With a much larger clone just one base away, this may be a read error. V usage is TRBV20-1 and J usage is TRBJ2-1; 9 bases fit TRBD2. The CDR3 consists of 20 residues. CDR1 and CDR2 (germline): DFQATT, SNEGSKA (reference sequence). As DNA, the CDR3 is TGCAGTGTATCCTGGTTAGCGGGAGCAGCGGTAATTAGGTCCTGCAATGAGCAGTTCTTC. This gives the protein CSVSWLAGAAVIRSCNEQFF.

This clonotype rates as large (0.1 to 1%). This chain uses TRBV11-2 with TRBJ1-5; D is undetermined. Germline V gene lookup returns CDR1 SGHAT and CDR2 FQNNGV. The CDR3 spans 15 residues. Trimming stripped 3 bases from V and 1 base from J, with 10 bases between. Written as DNA, the CDR3 is TGTGCCAGCAGCTTTGATGGATTGAGCAATCAGCCCCAGCATTTT. It is translated as CASSFDGLSNQPQHF.

For this clonotype: A read error may account for a junction end that differs from germline. This chain joins TRBV11-3 and TRBJ2-1; D may match TRBD1 or TRBD2 (5 bases each). Germline V gene sequence: CDR1 SGHNT, CDR2 YENEEA. The CDR3 is 15 residues long. CDR3 coding DNA: TGTGCCAGCAGTAACCGGGGCAGTTCCTACAATGAGCAGCTCTTC. Protein product: CASSNRGSSYNEQLF.

Comments on this clonotype: One end of the junction does not line up with germline, which may come from a read error. The chain carries TRBV7-9 and TRBJ2-7, with a possible D match to TRBD1 (6 bases). CDR1 SEHNR and CDR2 FQNEAQ come from the germline V gene (reference sequence). CDR3 length equals 15 residues. This CDR3 reads CTSSLALPGVDEQYF. CDR3 nucleotide sequence: TGTACCAGCAGCTTAGCGCTACCAGGGGTCGACGAGCAGTACTTC.

As to this clonotype: One end of the junction varies from germline; a read error may be responsible. The chain joins TRBV4-2 to TRBJ2-1; 7 nucleotides match TRBD1. CDR3 length equals 16 residues. Germline V gene data show CDR1 as LGHNA and CDR2 as YNFKEQ. The CDR3 DNA follows: TGTGCCGGCAGCCATGCCGAGGACAGGTTTTACAATGAGCAATTCTTC. Translating gives CAGSHAEDRFYNEQFF.

The chain is built from TRBV5-4 and TRBJ2-1; D gene uncertain. This CDR3 has 13 residues. From germline, CDR1 is SGHNT and CDR2 YYREEE (reference sequence). CDR3 amino acids: CGNSSPVGNEQFF. In nucleotides, the CDR3 is TGTGGCAACAGCTCTCCAGTGGGCAATGAGCAGTTCTTC.

The chain is built from TRBV11-2 and TRBJ2-7, with D possibly being TRBD2 (6 bases). Trimming pared 10 bases from V and 2 bases from J, leaving 12 bases between. This CDR3 has 12 residues. The V gene's germline CDR1 is SGHAT and CDR2 FQNNGV. For the CDR3, the DNA is TGTGCCATCACCTTAGCGGCCTACGAGCAGTACTTC. It encodes CAITLAAYEQYF.

Comments on this clonotype: The conserved phenylalanine or tryptophan is not found at the CDR3 terminus, so this likely reflects a read error. This chain connects TRBV12-3 or TRBV12-4 to TRBJ2-5; D is unresolved. The CDR3 totals 14 residues. The CDR3 DNA is TGTGCCTGCAGTTTGCGGCGGCAGCAAGAGACCCAGTACCTC. Translated, it gives CACSLRRQQETQYL.

As to this clonotype: A read error may account for a junction end that differs from germline. This chain links TRBV29-1 with TRBJ2-1; D not resolved. The CDR3 is 13 amino acids. CDR1 SQVTM and CDR2 ANQGSEA come from the germline V gene. CDR3 DNA sequence: TGCAGTGTCTTAAAGGGTGGCTACGATGAGCAGTTCTTC. As protein: CSVLKGGYDEQFF.

As to this clonotype: Germline is not matched at one junction end, which may reflect a read error. The chain joins TRBV10-3 to TRBJ2-2, with 8 nucleotides matching TRBD2. Germline V gives CDR1 ENHRY, CDR2 SYGVKD. The CDR3 sequence is 15 residues long. CDR3 sequence reads: CAISVLAANTGELSF. In DNA form, the CDR3 reads TGTGCTATCAGTGTACTAGCGGCGAACACCGGGGAGCTGTCTTTT.

In its sample, this clonotype was seen once. The conserved closing phenylalanine or tryptophan is absent in this CDR3, likely reflecting a read error. The rearrangement links TRBV6-6 to TRBJ1-2; D gene ambiguous. Trimming took off 7 bases at V and 0 bases at J, with 12 bases between the two ends. The germline V gene has CDR1 MNHNY and CDR2 SVGAGI (reference sequence). The CDR3 runs 14 residues. CDR3 DNA: TGTGCCAGCACTTCAGGATCGGCTAACTATGGCTACACCCCC. Translation gives CASTSGSANYGYTP.

About this clonotype: A single base separates this from a much larger clone, so it may be a read error. The V call is TRBV28, the J call TRBJ2-7; either TRBD1 or TRBD2 may fit D (5 bases each). CDR1 is MDHEN and CDR2 is SYDVKM in the germline V gene. The length of the CDR3 is 12 residues. CDR3: CANSPPRGPLHF. The CDR3 bases are TGTGCCAACAGTCCCCCCCGGGGCCCCCTCCACTTC.

As for this clonotype: A junction end diverges from the germline sequence, so it may reflect a read error. The chain carries TRBV10-1 and TRBJ2-1, with 8 bases matching TRBD2. Germline V gene sequence: CDR1 WNHNN, CDR2 SYGVQD (reference sequence). The CDR3 has 17 residues. The DNA for the CDR3 is TGCGCCAGCAGTGAGAAGCCCGGGAGGGGGTCTTACAATGAGCAGCTCTTC. Protein sequence: CASSEKPGRGSYNEQLF.

This chain connects TRBV6-1 to TRBJ1-5; tentative D call: TRBD1 (6 bases). Germline CDR1 is MNHNS and CDR2 is SASEGT. CDR3 length: 17 amino acids. With 7 bases removed from V and 0 bases from J, the gap between germline ends came to 19 bases. This chain's CDR3 is CASKPDQGTVSNQPQHF. The DNA of the CDR3 is TGTGCCAGCAAGCCTGATCAGGGGACGGTTAGCAATCAGCCCCAGCATTTT.

This clonotype was detected once. One end of the junction is discordant with germline, which a read error may explain. DNA of the CDR3: TGTACCAGCAGTTCAGATTTTTCCTTAGCGGGAGGGGAGCAGTTCTTC. Its translation is CTSSSDFSLAGGEQFF. This sequence joins TRBV11-2 and TRBJ2-1; TRBD2 agrees at 11 bases. This CDR3 comprises 16 residues. Germline V CDR1 and CDR2: SGHAT, FQNNGV. Full variable domain (missing parts from reference TRBV11-2 and TRBJ2-1): EAGVAQSPRYKIIEKRQSVAFWCNPISGHATLYWYQQILGQGPKLLIQFQNNGVVDDSQLPKDRFSAERLKGVDSTLKIQPAKLEDSAVYLCTSSSDFSLAGGEQFFGPGTRLTVL.

Note on this clonotype: The conserved phenylalanine or tryptophan is not found at the CDR3 terminus, so this likely reflects a read error. The chain has TRBV7-8 and TRBJ1-5, with D hard to call. Near its end, the DNA agrees better with TRBJ2-3, so the J call may be wrong. The CDR3 spans 12 residues. CDR1 is SGHVS, CDR2 FQNEAQ, per germline. The DNA for the CDR3 is TGTGCCAGCAGCTTAGGGGATCAGCCCCAGTATTTA. Its translation: CASSLGDQPQYL.

The rearrangement uses TRBV6-2 or TRBV6-3 and TRBJ2-5; 7 nucleotides match TRBD2. Germline CDR1 is MNHEY and CDR2 is SVGEGT. Germline trimming cut 8 bases from V and 5 bases from J; bases unmatched to any gene: 11. CDR3 length: 14 amino acids. The CDR3 region is CASCPGGLDETQYF. The CDR3 nucleotides are TGTGCCAGCTGTCCGGGGGGTCTGGATGAGACCCAGTACTTC.

This clonotype is a singleton in its sample. A read error may explain this, as a much larger clone is one base away. This sequence joins TRBV20-1 and TRBJ2-7; D uncertain. This CDR3 is built from 13 residues. Germline CDR1 DFQATT, CDR2 SNEGSKA (reference sequence). Trimming cost V 3 bases and J 4 bases, with 13 bases left between them. The CDR3 region is CSARWVEGYEQYF. In DNA, the CDR3 is TGCAGTGCTAGGTGGGTTGAAGGTTACGAGCAGTACTTC.

This clonotype was seen many times. The V call is TRBV29-1, the J call TRBJ2-3; D might be TRBD1 or TRBD2, each matching 5 bases. The V end lost 0 bases, the J end lost 5 bases, and 21 bases lay between the germline ends. CDR3 length equals 17 residues. From germline, CDR1 is SQVTM and CDR2 ANQGSEA. The CDR3 here is CSVEESKGPRRKDTQYF. The CDR3 DNA sequence: TGCAGCGTTGAAGAGTCAAAGGGACCCCGCCGAAAAGATACGCAGTATTTT.

In the case of this clonotype: At one of its ends the junction is not consistent with the germline gene, which may arise from a read error. In nucleotides, the CDR3 is TGTGCCAGCAGTTTAGAGACAGGGGTGGTCACCGAGGAGCTGTTTTTT. As protein: CASSLETGVVTEELFF. J is TRBJ2-2 and V is TRBV28, with 8 bases aligning to TRBD1. CDR3 length: 16 amino acids. Germline CDR1 is MDHEN and CDR2 is SYDVKM.

To note about this clonotype: One end of the junction fails to match germline, which may point to a read error. The CDR3 is CDSSLNSGLARVEQYF. The CDR3 DNA follows: TGTGACAGCAGCTTAAACTCGGGACTAGCGCGAGTTGAGCAGTACTTC. The V gene is TRBV13, the J gene TRBJ2-7, with 10 positions matching TRBD2. CDR1 and CDR2 from the germline V gene are PRHDT and FYEKMQ (reference sequence). The CDR3 extends over 16 amino acids.

On this clonotype itself: An end of the junction differs from the germline gene, which may be a read error. The genes are TRBV5-1 and TRBJ2-1; 13 bases fit TRBD2. The CDR3 extends over 16 amino acids. The germline V gene has CDR1 SGHRS and CDR2 YFSETQ. As DNA, the CDR3 is TGCGCCGGCAGCGGAGGGACTAGCGGGAAATTCAATGAGCAGTTCTTC. Amino acid sequence: CAGSGGTSGKFNEQFF. The whole variable domain, filled in from reference TRBV5-1 and TRBJ2-1, reads KAGVTQTPRYLIKTRGQQVTLSCSPISGHRSVSWYQQTPGQGLQFLFEYFSETQRNKGNFPGRFSGRQFSNSRSEMNVSTLELGDSALYLCAGSGGTSGKFNEQFFGPGTRLTVL.